This record looks at one TCR beta chain sequence and its context. The antigen remains unidentified. This sample stems from a study of cytomegalovirus exposure and HLA in healthy donors. The germline V gene has CDR1 MDHEN and CDR2 SYDVKM. Trimming pared 0 bases from V and 8 bases from J, leaving 13 bases between. This CDR3 has 15 amino acids. The study, taken as a whole, reports: In vitro checks showed that a few CMV-associated chains really do target CMV antigens. The likely origin of a cluster of highly shared sequence variants was a sequencing artifact. The investigators catalogued 164 TCR beta chains as cytomegalovirus-associated. Some V segments, TRBV6-2 and TRBV6-3 among them, were indistinguishable and were therefore excluded.

PCR used 60 Vbeta primers and 13 Jbeta primers. Only in-frame clones appear in the TCRdb table, and some are missing; sequencing was by immunoSEQ multiplex PCR. The sample yields roughly 160,000 clones, roughly 82% seen once. The receptor comes from a man in his fifties or sixties in good health and CMV-seropositive. Sequenced: PBMCs. V is TRBV28 and J is TRBJ1-4; D perhaps matches TRBD1 (5 bases). The CDR3 loop is CASSLWTGGVEKLFF. CDR3 nucleotides: TGTGCCAGCAGTTTATGGACGGGGGGGGTGGAAAAACTGTTTTTT.